This T cell receptor (beta chain) came from a study of shared clonotypes between healthy human individuals. Study-wide results and limits: Rarefaction indicated that sorted-subset sequencing remained incomplete although depth was large. Clonotypes which were not shared had lower generation probabilities than clonotypes that all four donors shared.

Notes on this clone: Its cognate antigen is unknown.

Deep was the level at which the assay was run. In the original workflow: Junction-only immunoSEQ sequences carried no quality scores, so filtering differed. Here immunoSEQ multiplex PCR was the method, and the copy in TCRdb shows in-frame clones only, minus some. V, J and clone size were drawn from that table, and D and trimming were deduced from the DNA. This sample carries over a million clones, about 80% of them seen once, and the ten largest clones take 0.55% to 0.7%. Sample: memory CD4+ T cells from PBMCs. Described subset: CD45RA-negative fraction. This receptor was obtained from a man between 18 and 29 years old in good health. Some clones in this sample may be carry-over from other donors' samples.

The CDR3 here is CASSLVRQSMNTEAFF. The CDR3 DNA is TGTGCCAGCAGCTTAGTTAGACAGAGCATGAACACTGAAGCTTTCTTT. The rearrangement uses TRBV7-8 and TRBJ1-1, with TRBD1 as a possible D gene (5 bases). The CDR3 loop spans 16 amino acids. V dropped 1 base and J dropped 0 bases, with 12 bases sitting between them. Germline V CDR1 and CDR2: SGHVS, FQNEAQ.